There are a few counts of the clone carrying this T cell receptor (beta chain). RNA extraction was followed by reverse transcription into cDNA, which acted as the sequencing template. Assay: immunoSEQ multiplex PCR; the TCRdb copy retains only in-frame clones and omits some. This table has approximately 200,000 clones, 60% appearing once. Treatment specified: oral pan-JAK inhibitor, 5-10 mg twice daily. The sample comes from a study of CD8+ T cells in alopecia areata. This CDR3 contains 13 residues. With 4 bases clipped from V and 4 bases from J, the junction kept 4 bases outside the gene matches. The V gene's germline CDR1 is SQVTM and CDR2 ANQGSEA.

This sequence was found in a human donor with alopecia areata. The specimen was CD4+ T cells sorted from blood, collected at week 4, from a patient treated with tofacitinib. The genes are TRBV29-1 and TRBJ1-5; TRBD1 agrees at 7 bases. The CDR3 region is CSVGGQANQPQHF. DNA of the CDR3: TGCAGCGTTGGAGGACAGGCGAATCAGCCCCAGCATTTT.